This passage covers 18 T cell receptor beta chains from one sample sequenced in a study of OX40 agonist ivuxolimab in advanced cancers. TCRdb keeps only in-frame clones here, not all; method: immunoSEQ multiplex PCR. The sample has around 62,000 clones, around 83% seen once. Sequencing was performed on CD4+ or CD8+ T cells sorted from blood, taken in a trial of the OX40 agonist ivuxolimab. The receptors here all came from an adult with an advanced solid tumor such as melanoma, head and neck, liver or kidney cancer.

This clone came up once. The chain recombines TRBV30 with TRBJ1-1; D not certain. V lost 4 bases and J 2 bases, leaving 17 bases between the germline ends. Germline CDR1 is GTSNPN and CDR2 is SVGIG (reference sequence). The CDR3 loop spans 15 amino acids. The CDR3 nucleotides are TGTGCCTGGATTTACCCCCGGCGGGGTAACACTGAAGCTTTCTTT. Translating it yields CAWIYPRRGNTEAFF.

This sequence joins TRBV5-6 and TRBJ2-7; TRBD1 aligns across 9 bases. This CDR3 is built from 15 residues. V lost 1 base to trimming and J lost 3 bases; unmatched junction nucleotides: 5. Looked up from germline, CDR1 is SGHDT and CDR2 is YYEEEE. CDR3 nucleotides: TGTGCCAGCAGCTTGCCCGTGACAGGGGGCTACGAGCAGTACTTC. The encoded protein is CASSLPVTGGYEQYF.

This sequence joins TRBV7-2 and TRBJ2-7, with no clear D. There are 14 residues in the CDR3. The germline gives CDR1 SGHTA, CDR2 FQGNSA. The germline V and J ends were trimmed by 2 bases and 4 bases, with 12 bases remaining between them. CDR3 amino acids: CASSLLVDVYEQYF. The CDR3 DNA is TGTGCCAGCAGCTTATTGGTAGATGTATACGAGCAGTACTTC.

The chain uses TRBV21-1 and TRBJ2-7. TRBV21-1 is a documented pseudogene. CDR3 length: 13 amino acids. CDR3 loop: CARVGRESYEQYF. CDR3 in DNA: TGTGCCCGCGTGGGCAGGGAGTCCTACGAGCAGTACTTC.

The chain employs TRBV28 and TRBJ1-6; D gene unclear. The CDR3 covers 15 residues. V shed 5 bases and J shed 0 bases, with 8 bases lying between them. The germline gives CDR1 MDHEN, CDR2 SYDVKM. The CDR3 protein is CASSPSSSYNSPLHF. DNA for the CDR3: TGTGCCAGCAGTCCCTCAAGCTCCTATAATTCACCCCTCCACTTT.

The chain is built from TRBV7-9 and TRBJ1-1; D not certain. Per germline, CDR1 SEHNR and CDR2 FQNEAQ (reference sequence). The CDR3 length is 14 residues. V shed 5 bases and J shed 0 bases, with 10 bases lying between them. The CDR3 nucleotides are TGTGCCAGCAGCCCGAACGGGGTGAACACTGAAGCTTTCTTT. This codes for CASSPNGVNTEAFF.

This clone has a single count. The J gene is TRBJ1-2, the V gene TRBV19; no definite D call. The CDR3 contains 12 residues. Germline CDR1 is LNHDA and CDR2 is SQIVND (reference sequence). Trimming cost V 5 bases and J 8 bases, with 12 bases left between them. The CDR3 here is CASSPPGQGYTF. In nucleotides, the CDR3 is TGTGCCAGTAGTCCCCCTGGGCAAGGCTACACCTTC.

This chain links TRBV2 with TRBJ1-6, with 10 bases identical to TRBD1. Germline CDR1 reads SNHLY; CDR2 reads FYNNEI. Germline trimming cut 5 bases from V and 8 bases from J; bases unmatched to any gene: 3. This CDR3 region has 14 residues. The CDR3 here is CASSWGTGDSPLHF. The CDR3 DNA reads TGTGCCAGCAGTTGGGGGACAGGGGATTCACCCCTCCACTTT.

The V and J genes are TRBV7-2 and TRBJ2-1; the D gene could be TRBD1 or TRBD2 (5 bases each). The germline CDR1 and CDR2 sequences are SGHTA and FQGNSA. This CDR3 comprises 15 residues. Trimming shortened V by 5 bases and J by 7 bases, and 18 bases separated the two germline ends. CDR3 residues: CASSPRGGPGNEQFF. DNA of the CDR3: TGTGCCAGCAGCCCCCGTGGGGGACCCGGTAATGAGCAGTTCTTC.

The chain joins TRBV7-2 to TRBJ1-5; TRBD1 might be the D (6 bases). CDR1 and CDR2 from the germline V gene are SGHTA and FQGNSA. This CDR3 has 16 residues. V was shortened by 1 base and J by 2 bases, with 12 bases between the two germline ends. The CDR3 loop is CASSLVGATGNQPQHF. The CDR3 nucleotides read TGTGCCAGCAGCTTAGTGGGGGCCACCGGCAATCAGCCCCAGCATTTT. Together with reference TRBV7-2 and TRBJ1-5, the CDR3 gives the full variable domain: GAGVSQSPSNKVTEKGKDVELRCDPISGHTALYWYRQSLGQGLEFLIYFQGNSAPDKSGLPSDRFSAERTGGSVSTLTIQRTQQEDSAVYLCASSLVGATGNQPQHFGDGTRLSIL.

The rearrangement links TRBV29-1 to TRBJ2-1, with D hard to call. CDR1 is SQVTM, CDR2 ANQGSEA, per germline. Trimming took 0 bases from V and 10 from J, leaving 10 bases between them. CDR3 size: 12 residues. The CDR3 loop is CSVEDQNIEQFF. DNA of the CDR3: TGCAGCGTTGAAGATCAGAACATCGAGCAGTTCTTC.

DNA of the CDR3: TGTGCCAGCAGCTTACACCCGGACAGTGCAGCGACTAATGAAAAACTGTTTTTT. Residues: CASSLHPDSAATNEKLFF. This chain joins TRBV9 and TRBJ1-4; D perhaps matches TRBD1 (6 bases). Trimming left V 4 bases short and J 2 bases short, with 21 bases between. Germline CDR1 and CDR2: SGDLS and YYNGEE. CDR3 length: 18 amino acids.

This clone was seen a single time. The chain couples TRBV5-1 to TRBJ2-2; 7 nucleotides agree with TRBD1. In germline, CDR1 is SGHRS, CDR2 YFSETQ. This CDR3 comprises 18 residues. The V segment lost 0 bases and the J segment 4 bases; nucleotides outside the gene matches: 12. CDR3 loop: CASSLGNIGTEITGELFF. The CDR3 DNA is TGCGCCAGCAGCTTGGGGAATATCGGGACAGAGATCACCGGGGAGCTGTTTTTT.

This chain joins TRBV11-3 and TRBJ2-5, with TRBD2 matching over 7 bases. Germline V gives CDR1 SGHNT, CDR2 YENEEA. The CDR3 contains 14 residues. After removal of 5 bases from V and 0 bases from J, the junction contained 3 bases not matched to a gene. The CDR3, as DNA: TGTGCCAGCAGCCCTAGCGGTGACCAAGAGACCCAGTACTTC. Protein: CASSPSGDQETQYF. The full variable domain, its missing parts supplied by reference TRBV11-3 and TRBJ2-5, is EAGVVQSPRYKIIEKKQPVAFWCNPISGHNTLYWYLQNLGQGPELLIRYENEEAVDDSQLPKDRFSAERLKGVDSTLKIQPAELGDSAVYLCASSPSGDQETQYFGPGTRLLVL.

This sequence joins TRBV7-6 and TRBJ2-1; 10 nucleotides line up with TRBD1. Germline CDR1 and CDR2: SGHVS and FNYEAQ. Trimming cost V 2 bases and J 7 bases; bases outside gene matches: 5. The CDR3 loop spans 15 amino acids. The DNA for the CDR3 is TGTGCCAGCAGCTTAAGGGACAGGGGTGGGAATGAGCAGTTCTTC. Translating gives CASSLRDRGGNEQFF.

The chain combines TRBV19 with TRBJ1-2; 7 bases map to TRBD1. The CDR3 covers 14 residues. V lost 5 bases, J lost 4 bases, and 7 bases stayed unmatched. Germline V CDR1 and CDR2: LNHDA, SQIVND (reference sequence). The CDR3 spells CASSQNRGSYGYTF. The CDR3 region has the DNA TGTGCCAGTAGTCAAAACAGGGGAAGCTATGGCTACACCTTC.

This sequence joins TRBV9 and TRBJ1-5; unclear D gene. V shed 5 bases and J shed 4 bases, with 10 bases lying between them. There are 13 residues in the CDR3. Germline V gene lookup returns CDR1 SGDLS and CDR2 YYNGEE. The CDR3 bases are TGTGCCAGCAGTCCCACGATGAATCAGCCCCAGCATTTT. This translates into CASSPTMNQPQHF.

The chain carries TRBV9 and TRBJ2-7; 10 bases agree with TRBD2. CDR3 length: 15 residues. V was clipped by 3 bases and J by 4 bases; unmatched bases: 7. The germline V gene has CDR1 SGDLS and CDR2 YYNGEE. The CDR3 DNA follows: TGTGCCAGCAGCGCAGGACTAGCGGTAGGGTACGAGCAGTACTTC. This gives the protein CASSAGLAVGYEQYF.